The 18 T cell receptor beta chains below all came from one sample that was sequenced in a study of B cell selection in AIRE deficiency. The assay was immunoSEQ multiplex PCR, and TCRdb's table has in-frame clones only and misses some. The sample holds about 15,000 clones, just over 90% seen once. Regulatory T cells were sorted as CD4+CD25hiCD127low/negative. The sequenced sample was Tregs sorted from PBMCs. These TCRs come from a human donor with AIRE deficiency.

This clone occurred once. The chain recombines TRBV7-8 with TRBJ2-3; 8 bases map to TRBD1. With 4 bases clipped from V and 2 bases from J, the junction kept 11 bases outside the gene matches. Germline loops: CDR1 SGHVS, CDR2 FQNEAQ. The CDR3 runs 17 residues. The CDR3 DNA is TGTGCCAGCAGCTCTACTACCGGGACAGGTACCACAGATACGCAGTATTTT. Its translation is CASSSTTGTGTTDTQYF.

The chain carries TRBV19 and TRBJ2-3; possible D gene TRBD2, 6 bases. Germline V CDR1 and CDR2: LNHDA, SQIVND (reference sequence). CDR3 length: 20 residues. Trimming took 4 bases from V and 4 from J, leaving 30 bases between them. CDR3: CASSSEGAGRKIVGADTQYF. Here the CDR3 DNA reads TGTGCCAGTAGTAGCGAAGGTGCGGGACGAAAAATTGTGGGGGCAGATACGCAGTATTTT.

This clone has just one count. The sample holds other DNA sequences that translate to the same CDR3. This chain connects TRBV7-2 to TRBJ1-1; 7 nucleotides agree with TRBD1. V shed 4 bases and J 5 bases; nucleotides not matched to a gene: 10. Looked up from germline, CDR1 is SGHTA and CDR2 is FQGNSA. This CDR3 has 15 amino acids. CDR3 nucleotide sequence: TGTGCCAGCAGCTCTGCGACAGGGACGGGGACTGAAGCTTTCTTT. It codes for CASSSATGTGTEAFF. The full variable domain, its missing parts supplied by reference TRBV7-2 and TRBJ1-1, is GAGVSQSPSNKVTEKGKDVELRCDPISGHTALYWYRQSLGQGLEFLIYFQGNSAPDKSGLPSDRFSAERTGGSVSTLTIQRTQQEDSAVYLCASSSATGTGTEAFFGQGTRLTVV.

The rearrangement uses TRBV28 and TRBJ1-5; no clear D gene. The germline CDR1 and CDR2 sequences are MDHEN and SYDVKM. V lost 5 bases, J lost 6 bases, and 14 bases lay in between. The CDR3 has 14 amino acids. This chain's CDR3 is CASSPRNLGQPQHF. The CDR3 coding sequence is TGTGCCAGCAGTCCCAGGAATTTAGGTCAGCCCCAGCATTTT.

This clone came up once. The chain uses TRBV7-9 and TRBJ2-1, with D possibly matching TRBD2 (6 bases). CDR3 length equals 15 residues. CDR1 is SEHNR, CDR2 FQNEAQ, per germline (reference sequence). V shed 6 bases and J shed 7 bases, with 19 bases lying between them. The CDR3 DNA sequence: TGTGCCAGCAGTTCTCTCCCGGGAGAGGGGAATGAGCAGTTCTTC. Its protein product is CASSSLPGEGNEQFF. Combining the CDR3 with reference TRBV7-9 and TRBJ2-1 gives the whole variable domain DTGVSQNPRHKITKRGQNVTFRCDPISEHNRLYWYRQTLGQGPEFLTYFQNEAQLEKSRLLSDRFSAERPKGSFSTLEIQRTEQGDSAMYLCASSSLPGEGNEQFFGPGTRLTVL.

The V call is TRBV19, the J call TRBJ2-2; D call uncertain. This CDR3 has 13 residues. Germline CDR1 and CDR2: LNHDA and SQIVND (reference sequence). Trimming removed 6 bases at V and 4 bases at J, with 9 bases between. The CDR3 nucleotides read TGTGCCAGTAGGTCTTGGGGCACCGGGGAGCTGTTTTTT. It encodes CASRSWGTGELFF.

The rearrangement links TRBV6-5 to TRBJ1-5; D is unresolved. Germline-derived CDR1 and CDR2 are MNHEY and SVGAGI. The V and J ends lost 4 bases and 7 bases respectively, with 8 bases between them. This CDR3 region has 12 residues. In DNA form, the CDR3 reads TGTGCCAGCAGTTCAATAGGGCAGCCCCAGCATTTT. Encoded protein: CASSSIGQPQHF.

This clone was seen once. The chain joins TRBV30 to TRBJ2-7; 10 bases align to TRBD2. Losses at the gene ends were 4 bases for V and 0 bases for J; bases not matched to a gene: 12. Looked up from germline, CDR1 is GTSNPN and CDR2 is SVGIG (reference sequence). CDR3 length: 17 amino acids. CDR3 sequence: CAWNLASGSGPSYEQYF. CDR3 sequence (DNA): TGTGCCTGGAATCTGGCTAGCGGGAGTGGTCCCTCCTACGAGCAGTACTTC.

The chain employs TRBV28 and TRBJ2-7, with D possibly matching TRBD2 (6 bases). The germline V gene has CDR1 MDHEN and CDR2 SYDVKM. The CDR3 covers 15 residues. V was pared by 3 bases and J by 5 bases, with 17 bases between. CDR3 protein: CASSFGEVVWDEQYF. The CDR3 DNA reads TGTGCCAGCAGTTTTGGGGAGGTGGTCTGGGACGAGCAGTACTTC.

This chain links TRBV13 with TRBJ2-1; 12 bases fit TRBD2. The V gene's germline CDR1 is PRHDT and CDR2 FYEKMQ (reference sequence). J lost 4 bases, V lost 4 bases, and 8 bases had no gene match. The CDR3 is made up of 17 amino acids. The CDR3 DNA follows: TGTGCCAGCAGCTCGCTCGGACTAGCGGGAACTTACAATGAGCAGTTCTTC. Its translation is CASSSLGLAGTYNEQFF.

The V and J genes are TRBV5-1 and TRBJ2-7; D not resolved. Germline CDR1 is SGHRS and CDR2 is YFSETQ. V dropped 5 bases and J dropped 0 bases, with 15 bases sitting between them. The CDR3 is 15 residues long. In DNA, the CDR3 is TGCGCCAGCAGGTTCCTCCCCGAGAGCTCCTACGAGCAGTACTTC. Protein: CASRFLPESSYEQYF.

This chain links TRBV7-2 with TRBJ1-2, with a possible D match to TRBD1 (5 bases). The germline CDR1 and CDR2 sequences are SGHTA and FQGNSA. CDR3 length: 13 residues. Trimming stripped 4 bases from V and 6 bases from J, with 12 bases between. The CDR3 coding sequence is TGTGCCAGCAGCTCAGGGCTCACGGATGGCTACACCTTC. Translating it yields CASSSGLTDGYTF. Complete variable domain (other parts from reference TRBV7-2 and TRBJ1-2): GAGVSQSPSNKVTEKGKDVELRCDPISGHTALYWYRQSLGQGLEFLIYFQGNSAPDKSGLPSDRFSAERTGGSVSTLTIQRTQQEDSAVYLCASSSGLTDGYTFGSGTRLTVV.

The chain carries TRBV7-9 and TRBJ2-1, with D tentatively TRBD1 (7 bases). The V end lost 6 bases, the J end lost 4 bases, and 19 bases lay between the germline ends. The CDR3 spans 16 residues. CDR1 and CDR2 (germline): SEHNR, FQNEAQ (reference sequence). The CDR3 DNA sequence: TGTGCCAGCAGAACTCACTTCAGGGGGACTTACAATGAGCAGTTCTTC. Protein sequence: CASRTHFRGTYNEQFF. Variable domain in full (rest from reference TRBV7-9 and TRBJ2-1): DTGVSQNPRHKITKRGQNVTFRCDPISEHNRLYWYRQTLGQGPEFLTYFQNEAQLEKSRLLSDRFSAERPKGSFSTLEIQRTEQGDSAMYLCASRTHFRGTYNEQFFGPGTRLTVL.

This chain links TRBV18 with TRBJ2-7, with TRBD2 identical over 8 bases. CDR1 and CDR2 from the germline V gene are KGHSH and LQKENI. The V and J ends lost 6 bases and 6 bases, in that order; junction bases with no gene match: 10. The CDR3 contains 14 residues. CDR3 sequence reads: CASSPGLGLGEQYF. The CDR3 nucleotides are TGTGCCAGCTCCCCCGGGCTGGGACTAGGCGAGCAGTACTTC.

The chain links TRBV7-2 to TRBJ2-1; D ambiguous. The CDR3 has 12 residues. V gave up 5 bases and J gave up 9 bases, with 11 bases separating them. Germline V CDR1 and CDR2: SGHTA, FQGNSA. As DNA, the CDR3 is TGTGCCAGCAGCATAACAAAGGGTGAGCAGTTCTTC. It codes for CASSITKGEQFF.

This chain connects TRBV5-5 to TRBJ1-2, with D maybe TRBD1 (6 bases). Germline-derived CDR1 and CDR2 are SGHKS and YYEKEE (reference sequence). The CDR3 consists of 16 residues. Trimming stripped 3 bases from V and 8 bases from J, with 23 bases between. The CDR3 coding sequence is TGTGCCAGCAGCTGGGCAGGGGAGGGATTCGTGGACGGCTACACCTTC. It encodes CASSWAGEGFVDGYTF.

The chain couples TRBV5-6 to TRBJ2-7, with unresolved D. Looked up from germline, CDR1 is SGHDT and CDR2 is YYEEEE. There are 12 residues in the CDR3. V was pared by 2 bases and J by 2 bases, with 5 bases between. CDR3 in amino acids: CASSLTTYEQYF. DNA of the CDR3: TGTGCCAGCAGCTTAACCACCTACGAGCAGTACTTC. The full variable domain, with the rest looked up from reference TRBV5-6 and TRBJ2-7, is DAGVTQSPTHLIKTRGQQVTLRCSPKSGHDTVSWYQQALGQGPQFIFQYYEEEERQRGNFPDRFSGHQFPNYSSELNVNALLLGDSALYLCASSLTTYEQYFGPGTRLTVT.

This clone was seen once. The DNA of the CDR3 is TGCAGTGCTGGGTTTTCGGAGACCCAGTACTTC. Translated, it gives CSAGFSETQYF. This rearrangement joins TRBV20-1 to TRBJ2-5; D uncertain. The CDR3 consists of 11 residues. V was clipped by 5 bases and J by 5 bases, with 9 bases between them. Germline V gene lookup returns CDR1 DFQATT and CDR2 SNEGSKA (reference sequence).